This TCR beta chain was sequenced in a study of blood T cell repertoires in COVID-19. From germline, CDR1 is GTSNPN and CDR2 SVGIG (reference sequence). The CDR3 extends over 13 amino acids. The germline V and J ends were trimmed by 1 base and 8 bases, with 14 bases remaining between them. The method was immunoSEQ multiplex PCR; TCRdb's version includes in-frame clones alone and lacks a portion of them. This sample has over 200,000 clones, with roughly four fifths found just once. This clonotype originated in a woman between 40 and 55 years old with active or convalescent COVID-19. The genes are TRBV30 and TRBJ1-2; perhaps TRBD1 as D (5 bases). Sample: peripheral blood. The CDR3 sequence: CAWSAAQGLGYTF. CDR3 in DNA: TGTGCCTGGAGTGCGGCCCAGGGACTCGGCTACACCTTC.